One sample yielded the 18 T cell receptor beta chains listed below, sequenced in a study of early T cells in non-severe SARS-CoV-2 infection. TCRdb analysed the 5' RACE reads with MiXCR anew, one entry per CDR3 protein. The sample yields 75,000 to 90,000 distinct CDR3 sequences, over 10% seen once. Sequencing was performed on whole blood. The source is an adult who was a healthcare worker with PCR-confirmed SARS-CoV-2 infection or an uninfected control (not recorded which).

This clonotype was recorded at least ten times. The CDR3 protein is CSGRLAGMQETQYF. The CDR3 DNA follows: TGCAGCGGTCGACTAGCGGGAATGCAAGAGACCCAGTACTTC. J is TRBJ2-5 and V is TRBV29-1; 11 nucleotides match TRBD2. The ends lost 7 bases at V and 2 bases at J; junction bases unmatched: 6. Germline CDR1 SQVTM, CDR2 ANQGSEA. CDR3 length equals 14 residues.

The chain employs TRBV30 and TRBJ1-6, with a tentative D call TRBD1 (5 bases). V was clipped by 4 bases and J by 5 bases, with 18 bases between them. Germline lookup yields CDR1 GTSNPN and CDR2 SVGIG (reference sequence). The length of the CDR3 is 16 residues. CDR3 nucleotide sequence: TGTGCCTGGACCCGGCGGACATGGAACGATAATTCACCCCTCCACTTT. It is translated as CAWTRRTWNDNSPLHF.

The J gene is TRBJ2-5, the V gene TRBV6-2 or TRBV6-3; possible D gene TRBD2, 6 bases. The length of the CDR3 is 14 residues. V lost 4 bases to trimming and J lost 4 bases, with 13 bases between them. Germline CDR1 and CDR2: MNHEY and SVGEGT. The CDR3 loop is CASSSGGAPETQYF. The CDR3 region has the DNA TGTGCCAGCAGTTCCGGAGGGGCCCCAGAGACCCAGTACTTC.

V is TRBV27 and J is TRBJ2-1; D is unclear. From germline, CDR1 is MNHEY and CDR2 SMNVEV (reference sequence). Trimming shortened V by 2 bases and J by 2 bases, and 7 bases separated the two germline ends. The CDR3 spans 14 residues. The CDR3, as DNA: TGTGCCAGCAGTTTAGGGCTACCCTACAATGAGCAGTTCTTC. It translates to CASSLGLPYNEQFF.

The chain links TRBV6-6 to TRBJ1-2; 7 bases agree with TRBD1. The ends lost 6 bases at V and 2 bases at J; junction bases unmatched: 0. CDR3 length equals 12 residues. Germline-derived CDR1 and CDR2 are MNHNY and SVGAGI (reference sequence). The CDR3 DNA reads TGTGCCAGCAGGGGACAGAACTATGGCTACACCTTC. Encoded protein: CASRGQNYGYTF.

The chain employs TRBV5-1 and TRBJ1-6, with TRBD1 as a possible D gene (5 bases). Germline values: CDR1 SGHRS, CDR2 YFSETQ. CDR3 length equals 16 residues. Trimming removed 0 bases at V and 10 bases at J, with 17 bases between. The CDR3 protein is CASSLVARGRGSPLHF. In nucleotides, the CDR3 is TGCGCCAGCAGCTTGGTTGCGCGGGGTCGGGGGTCACCCCTCCACTTT. Based on the CDR3 plus reference TRBV5-1 and TRBJ1-6, the full variable domain is KAGVTQTPRYLIKTRGQQVTLSCSPISGHRSVSWYQQTPGQGLQFLFEYFSETQRNKGNFPGRFSGRQFSNSRSEMNVSTLELGDSALYLCASSLVARGRGSPLHFGNGTRLTVT.

This clonotype was counted at least ten times. The CDR3 sequence is CASSLSLGASGRREQYF. The CDR3 DNA follows: TGTGCCAGCAGTTTATCCCTGGGGGCTAGCGGGAGGCGCGAGCAGTACTTC. This chain uses TRBV28 with TRBJ2-7, with 11 positions matching TRBD2. V gave up 1 base and J gave up 6 bases; unmatched junction bases: 11. Germline values: CDR1 MDHEN, CDR2 SYDVKM. CDR3 size: 17 residues.

The rearrangement uses TRBV28 and TRBJ2-7; 8 positions match TRBD2. The germline gives CDR1 MDHEN, CDR2 SYDVKM. The CDR3 is made up of 12 amino acids. Trimming removed 10 bases from V and 3 bases from J; junction bases left unmatched: 5. The CDR3 DNA reads TGTGCCACCAAGAGCGGGAGCTACGAGCAGTACTTC. Translated, it gives CATKSGSYEQYF. Complete variable domain (other parts from reference TRBV28 and TRBJ2-7): DVKVTQSSRYLVKRTGEKVFLECVQDMDHENMFWYRQDPGLGLRLIYFSYDVKMKEKGDIPEGYSVSREKKERFSLILESASTNQTSMYLCATKSGSYEQYFGPGTRLTVT.

This clonotype came up many times. V and J are TRBV28 and TRBJ2-1; D is possibly TRBD2 (5 bases). The germline V gene has CDR1 MDHEN and CDR2 SYDVKM. V lost 6 bases to trimming and J lost 9 bases, with 9 bases between them. This CDR3 comprises 11 residues. The CDR3 here is CASRFGGEQFF. The CDR3 DNA follows: TGTGCCAGCAGGTTCGGAGGTGAGCAGTTCTTC.

This clonotype appeared a few times. The rearrangement links TRBV7-9 to TRBJ1-3; D is possibly TRBD1 (6 bases). V was shortened by 3 bases and J by 6 bases, with 12 bases between the two germline ends. This CDR3 spans 14 amino acids. Germline V gives CDR1 SEHNR, CDR2 FQNEAQ (reference sequence). CDR3 region: CASSFSGGENTIYF. The CDR3, as DNA: TGTGCCAGCAGCTTTTCCGGGGGCGAAAACACCATATATTTT.

This clonotype has a handful of counts. This chain connects TRBV9 to TRBJ2-7; unclear D gene. Trimming shortened V by 4 bases and J by 0 bases, and 11 bases separated the two germline ends. CDR3 length: 14 residues. Germline-derived CDR1 and CDR2 are SGDLS and YYNGEE. CDR3 in amino acids: CASSTWSSSYEQYF. CDR3 nucleotide sequence: TGTGCCAGCAGCACCTGGTCGAGCTCCTACGAGCAGTACTTC.

This clonotype was counted between two and nine times. This chain uses TRBV20-1 with TRBJ1-2; 9 nucleotides line up with TRBD1. Germline trimming cut 5 bases from V and 6 bases from J; bases unmatched to any gene: 13. The germline gives CDR1 DFQATT, CDR2 SNEGSKA (reference sequence). The CDR3 is 15 residues long. CDR3 loop: CSAERHDRGRDGYTF. CDR3 sequence (DNA): TGCAGTGCTGAAAGACATGACAGGGGGAGAGATGGCTACACCTTC.

The genes are TRBV7-6 and TRBJ2-7; 11 nucleotides agree with TRBD1. Looked up from germline, CDR1 is SGHVS and CDR2 is FNYEAQ. CDR3 length: 16 residues. V lost 6 bases, J lost 7 bases, and 14 bases stayed unmatched. CDR3 coding DNA: TGTGCCAGCAGACCAAAAATCGGACAGGGGGCGCGTGAGCAGTACTTC. The encoded protein is CASRPKIGQGAREQYF.

This clonotype was seen at least ten times. The V call is TRBV5-6, the J call TRBJ2-2, with D tentatively TRBD2 (5 bases). This CDR3 is 16 amino acids long. Germline V CDR1 and CDR2: SGHDT, YYEEEE. The germline V and J ends were trimmed by 4 bases and 0 bases, with 13 bases remaining between them. The CDR3 DNA reads as TGTGCCAGCAGCCCGGGCAGCGGCACGAACACCGGGGAGCTGTTTTTT. The encoded protein is CASSPGSGTNTGELFF. Filled out from reference TRBV5-6 and TRBJ2-2, the complete variable domain reads DAGVTQSPTHLIKTRGQQVTLRCSPKSGHDTVSWYQQALGQGPQFIFQYYEEEERQRGNFPDRFSGHQFPNYSSELNVNALLLGDSALYLCASSPGSGTNTGELFFGEGSRLTVL.

The chain couples TRBV7-9 to TRBJ2-7; D perhaps matches TRBD1 (6 bases). Germline V gene lookup returns CDR1 SEHNR and CDR2 FQNEAQ (reference sequence). CDR3 length equals 16 residues. V was cut by 1 base and J by 1 base, with 14 bases left in between. For the CDR3, the DNA is TGTGCCAGCAGCTTAGGGTATGGACAGCGATCCTACGAGCAGTACTTC. This gives the protein CASSLGYGQRSYEQYF.

This clonotype turned up a few times. This sequence joins TRBV20-1 and TRBJ2-7, with TRBD2 matching 9 bases. V shed 5 bases and J 6 bases; nucleotides not matched to a gene: 8. Germline V gene lookup returns CDR1 DFQATT and CDR2 SNEGSKA (reference sequence). This CDR3 region has 13 residues. The DNA for the CDR3 is TGCAGTGCTCGACTAGCGGAGGCGGGCGAGCAGTACTTC. Amino acids: CSARLAEAGEQYF.

This clonotype was picked up many times. The chain uses TRBV5-6 and TRBJ2-7; no reliable D call. Trimming pared 2 bases from V and 6 bases from J, leaving 18 bases between. The CDR3 is made up of 15 amino acids. Germline values: CDR1 SGHDT, CDR2 YYEEEE. The CDR3 spells CASSFSTRSVLEQYF. As DNA, the CDR3 is TGTGCCAGCAGCTTTAGCACCAGGAGTGTCCTCGAGCAGTACTTC.

The table lists this clonotype with many counts. The chain joins TRBV7-9 to TRBJ1-3; D is undetermined. V lost 4 bases, J lost 0 bases, and 13 bases lay in between. The CDR3 is made up of 16 amino acids. In germline, CDR1 is SEHNR, CDR2 FQNEAQ (reference sequence). CDR3 sequence: CASSSETAASGNTIYF. The CDR3 DNA reads as TGTGCCAGCAGCTCGGAGACCGCCGCCTCTGGAAACACCATATATTTT.